This record concerns one T cell receptor (beta chain) sequence. TCRdb independently ran MiXCR on the 5' RACE reads; one entry per CDR3 protein. The data contain under 900,000 distinct CDR3 sequences, 18% of them seen just once; the ten biggest clones take up over 10%. These data originate in a study of identical twins. Germline loops: CDR1 LNHNV, CDR2 YYDKDF (reference sequence). With V trimmed by 9 bases and J by 7 bases, 10 bases remained unmatched. This CDR3 contains 15 residues. This sample also appeared in a second study, on T cells expressing NK-cell markers.

This TCR was sampled from a young woman in good health. The gene calls are TRBV15 and TRBJ2-2; TRBD2 aligns across 11 bases. The material sequenced was PBMCs. The CDR3 loop is CATRVTSGIFGELFF. The CDR3 DNA reads TGTGCCACGAGAGTGACTAGCGGGATTTTCGGGGAGCTGTTTTTT.